This T cell receptor (beta chain) was recovered during a study of T-cell memory formation after mild COVID-19. TCRdb ran MiXCR on the 5' RACE reads and lists one entry per CDR3 protein. The table records roughly 480,000 distinct CDR3 sequences, 20% to 25% of them present only once. The table lists this clonotype with a few counts. This TCR derives from an adult woman who had mild COVID-19 (a few samples of this study predate the infection). Cell type and time point are not known. Sequenced: PBMCs or a T cell subset sorted from them (not recorded which).

The CDR3 spells CSARVLGLAGGSSYNEQFF. Here the CDR3 DNA reads TGCAGTGCTAGAGTGCTGGGACTAGCGGGGGGCTCATCCTACAATGAGCAGTTCTTC. The rearrangement joins TRBV20-1 to TRBJ2-1, with 15 bases identical to TRBD2. Trimming took 1 base from V and 1 from J; bases not matched to a gene: 8. The CDR3 is 19 amino acids. The germline V gene encodes CDR1 DFQATT and CDR2 SNEGSKA (reference sequence).